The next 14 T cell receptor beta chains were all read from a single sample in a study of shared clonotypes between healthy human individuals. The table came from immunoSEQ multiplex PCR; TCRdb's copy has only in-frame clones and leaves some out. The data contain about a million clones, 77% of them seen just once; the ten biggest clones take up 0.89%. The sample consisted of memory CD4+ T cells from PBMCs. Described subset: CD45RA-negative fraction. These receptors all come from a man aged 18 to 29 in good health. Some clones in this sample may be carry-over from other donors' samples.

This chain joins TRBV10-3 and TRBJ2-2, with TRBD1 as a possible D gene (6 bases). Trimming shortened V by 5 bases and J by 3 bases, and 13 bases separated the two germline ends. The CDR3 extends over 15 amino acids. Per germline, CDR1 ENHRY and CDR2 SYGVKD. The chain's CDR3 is CAISTGLGDTGELFF. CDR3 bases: TGTGCCATCAGTACAGGGTTAGGGGACACCGGGGAGCTGTTTTTT.

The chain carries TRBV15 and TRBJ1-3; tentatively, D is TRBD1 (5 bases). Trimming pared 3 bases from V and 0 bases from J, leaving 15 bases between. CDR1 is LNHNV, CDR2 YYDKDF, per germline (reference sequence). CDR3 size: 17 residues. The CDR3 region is CATSSGRGVFSGNTIYF. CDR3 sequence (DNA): TGTGCCACCAGCAGCGGTAGAGGGGTTTTCTCTGGAAACACCATATATTTT.

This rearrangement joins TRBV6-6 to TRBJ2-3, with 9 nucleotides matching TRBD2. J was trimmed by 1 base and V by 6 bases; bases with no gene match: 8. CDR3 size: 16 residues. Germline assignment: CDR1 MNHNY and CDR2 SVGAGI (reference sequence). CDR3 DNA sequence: TGTGCCAGCAGCCCAGGCGGGGGGGTAGGCACAGATACGCAGTATTTT. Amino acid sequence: CASSPGGGVGTDTQYF.

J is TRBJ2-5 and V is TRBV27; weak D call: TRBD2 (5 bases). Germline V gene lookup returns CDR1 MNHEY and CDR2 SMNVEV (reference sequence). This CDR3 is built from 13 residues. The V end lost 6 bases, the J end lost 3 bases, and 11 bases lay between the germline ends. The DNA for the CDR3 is TGTGCCAGCAGCGCTGACTACGAAGAGACCCAGTACTTC. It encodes CASSADYEETQYF.

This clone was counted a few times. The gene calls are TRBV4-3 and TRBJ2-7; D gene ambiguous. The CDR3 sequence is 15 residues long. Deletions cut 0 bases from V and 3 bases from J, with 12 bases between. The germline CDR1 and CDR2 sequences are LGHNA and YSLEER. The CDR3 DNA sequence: TGCGCCAGCAGCCAAGATACGGTTTCCCTCTACGAGCAGTACTTC. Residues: CASSQDTVSLYEQYF.

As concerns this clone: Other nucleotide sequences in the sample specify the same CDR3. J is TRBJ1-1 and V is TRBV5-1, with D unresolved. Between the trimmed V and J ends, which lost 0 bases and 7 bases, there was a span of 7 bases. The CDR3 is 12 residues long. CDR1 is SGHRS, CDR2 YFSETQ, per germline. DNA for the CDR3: TGCGCCAGCAGCTTGGCCGGGATTGAAGCTTTCTTT. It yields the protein CASSLAGIEAFF.

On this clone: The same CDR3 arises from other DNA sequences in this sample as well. This CDR3 reads CASSSRGAGNTIYF. Here the CDR3 DNA reads TGTGCCAGCAGTAGCAGGGGCGCAGGAAACACCATATATTTT. The chain combines TRBV27 with TRBJ1-3; the D gene is possibly TRBD1 (6 bases). From germline, CDR1 is MNHEY and CDR2 SMNVEV (reference sequence). V was shortened by 5 bases and J by 4 bases, with 12 bases between the two germline ends. The CDR3 sequence is 14 residues long.

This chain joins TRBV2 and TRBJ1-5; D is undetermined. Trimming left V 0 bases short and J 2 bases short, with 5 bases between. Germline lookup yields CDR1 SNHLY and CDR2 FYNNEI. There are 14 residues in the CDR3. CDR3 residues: CASSEATRNQPQHF. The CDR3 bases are TGTGCCAGCAGTGAAGCCACTCGCAATCAGCCCCAGCATTTT.

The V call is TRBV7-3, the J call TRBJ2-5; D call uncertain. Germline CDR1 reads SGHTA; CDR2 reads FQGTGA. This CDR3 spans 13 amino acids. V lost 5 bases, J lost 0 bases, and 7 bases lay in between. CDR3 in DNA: TGTGCCAGCAGCGCAGGACACCAAGAGACCCAGTACTTC. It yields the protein CASSAGHQETQYF. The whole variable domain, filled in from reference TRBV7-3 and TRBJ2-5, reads GAGVSQTPSNKVTEKGKYVELRCDPISGHTALYWYRQSLGQGPEFLIYFQGTGAADDSGLPNDRFFAVRPEGSVSTLKIQRTERGDSAVYLCASSAGHQETQYFGPGTRLLVL.

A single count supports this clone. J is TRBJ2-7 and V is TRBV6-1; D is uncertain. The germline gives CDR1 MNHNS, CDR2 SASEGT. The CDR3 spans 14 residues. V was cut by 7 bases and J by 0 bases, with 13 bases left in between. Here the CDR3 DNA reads TGTGCCAGCACCCCAGGTCCCCTCTCCTACGAGCAGTACTTC. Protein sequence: CASTPGPLSYEQYF.

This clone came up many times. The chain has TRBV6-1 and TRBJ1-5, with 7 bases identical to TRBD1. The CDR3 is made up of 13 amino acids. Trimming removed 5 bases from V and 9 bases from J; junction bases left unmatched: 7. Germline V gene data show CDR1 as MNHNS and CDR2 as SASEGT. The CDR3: CASSLNQGGPQHF. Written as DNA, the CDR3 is TGTGCCAGCAGTCTAAACCAGGGGGGGCCCCAGCATTTT.

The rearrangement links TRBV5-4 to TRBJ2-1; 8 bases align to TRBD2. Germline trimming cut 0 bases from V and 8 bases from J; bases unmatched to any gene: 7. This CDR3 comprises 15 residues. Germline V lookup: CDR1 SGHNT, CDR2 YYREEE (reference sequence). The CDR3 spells CASSLASGSRDEQFF. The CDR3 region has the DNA TGTGCCAGCAGCTTGGCCAGCGGGAGTAGGGATGAGCAGTTCTTC.

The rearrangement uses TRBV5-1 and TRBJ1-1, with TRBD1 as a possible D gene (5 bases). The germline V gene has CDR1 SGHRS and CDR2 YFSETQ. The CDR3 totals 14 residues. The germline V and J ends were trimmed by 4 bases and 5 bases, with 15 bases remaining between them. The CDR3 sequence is CASSPLGGWTEAFF. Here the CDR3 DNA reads TGCGCCAGCAGCCCCCTCGGGGGGTGGACTGAAGCTTTCTTT.

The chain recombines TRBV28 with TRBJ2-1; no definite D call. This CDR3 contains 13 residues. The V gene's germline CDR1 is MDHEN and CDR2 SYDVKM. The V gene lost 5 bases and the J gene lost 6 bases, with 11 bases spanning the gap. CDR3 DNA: TGTGCCAGCAGTCTCACAACCCCCAATGAGCAGTTCTTC. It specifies CASSLTTPNEQFF.